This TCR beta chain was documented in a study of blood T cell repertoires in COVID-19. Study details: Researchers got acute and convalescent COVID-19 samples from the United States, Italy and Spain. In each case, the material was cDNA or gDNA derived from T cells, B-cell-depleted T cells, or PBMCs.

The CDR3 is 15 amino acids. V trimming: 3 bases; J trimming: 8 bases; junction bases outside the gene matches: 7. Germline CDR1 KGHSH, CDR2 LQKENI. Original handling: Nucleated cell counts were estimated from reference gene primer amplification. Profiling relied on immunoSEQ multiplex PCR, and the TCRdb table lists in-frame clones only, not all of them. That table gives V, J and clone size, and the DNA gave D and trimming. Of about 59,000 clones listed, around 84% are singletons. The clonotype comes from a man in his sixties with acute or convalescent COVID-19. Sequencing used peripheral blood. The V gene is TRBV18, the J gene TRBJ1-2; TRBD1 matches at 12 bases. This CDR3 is CASSPGTGGSRGYTF. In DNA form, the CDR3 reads TGTGCCAGCTCACCGGGGACAGGGGGCTCGCGGGGCTACACCTTC.